A single T cell receptor (beta chain) is shown here with its context. The data belong to a study of control samples from healthy donors and cancer patients. V was pared by 4 bases and J by 6 bases, with 3 bases of the junction left unmatched. Germline CDR1 reads LGHNT; CDR2 reads FRNRAP. The CDR3 consists of 14 residues. The protocol was immunoSEQ multiplex PCR, while the TCRdb copy is restricted to in-frame clones and leaves out a portion. The sample has about 130,000 clones; 90% to 95% are singletons. The receptor was derived from a middle-aged man with head and neck cancer. Sequenced: PBMCs. The chain recombines TRBV12-5 with TRBJ2-1, with 10 bases identical to TRBD1. This chain's CDR3 is CASGSGQGFNEQFF. CDR3 bases: TGTGCTAGTGGTTCGGGACAGGGGTTCAATGAGCAGTTCTTC.